Included here is one T cell receptor beta chain sequence, with context. Sequenced by immunoSEQ multiplex PCR; TCRdb stores in-frame clones only, minus some. The sample contains about 210,000 clones, approximately 85% of which appear only once. This specimen comes from a study of blood T cell repertoires in COVID-19. As for the study in general: Acute-phase and convalescent COVID-19 samples originated in the United States, Italy and Spain.

Sequenced material: peripheral blood. The clonotype was recovered from a woman in her 50s with active or convalescent COVID-19.

This chain's CDR3 is CASSPSGSTGELFF. Written as DNA, the CDR3 is TGTGCCAGCAGTCCTAGCGGGAGTACCGGGGAGCTGTTTTTT. The gene calls are TRBV14 and TRBJ2-2; 10 positions agree with TRBD2. J gave up 5 bases and V 6 bases, and 3 bases lay outside the gene matches. CDR1 is SGHDN and CDR2 is FVKESK in the germline V gene. The CDR3 spans 14 residues.